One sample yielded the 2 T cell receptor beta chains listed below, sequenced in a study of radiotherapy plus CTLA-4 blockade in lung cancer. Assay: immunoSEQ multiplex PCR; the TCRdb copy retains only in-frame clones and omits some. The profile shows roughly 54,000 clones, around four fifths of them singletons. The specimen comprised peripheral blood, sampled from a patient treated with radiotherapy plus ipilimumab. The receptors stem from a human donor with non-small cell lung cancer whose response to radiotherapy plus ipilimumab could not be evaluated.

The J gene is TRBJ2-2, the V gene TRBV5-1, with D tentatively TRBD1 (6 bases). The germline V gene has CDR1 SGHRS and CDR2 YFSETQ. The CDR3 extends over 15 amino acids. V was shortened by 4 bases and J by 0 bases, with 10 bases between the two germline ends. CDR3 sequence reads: CASSVGDTNTGELFF. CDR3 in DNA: TGCGCCAGCAGCGTCGGGGACACGAACACCGGGGAGCTGTTTTTT.

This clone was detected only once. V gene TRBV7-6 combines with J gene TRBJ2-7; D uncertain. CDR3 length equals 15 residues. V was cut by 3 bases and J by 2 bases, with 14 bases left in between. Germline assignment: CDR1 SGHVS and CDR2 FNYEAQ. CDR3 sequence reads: CASSLGVGGPYEQYF. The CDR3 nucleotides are TGTGCCAGCAGCTTGGGCGTGGGTGGCCCCTACGAGCAGTACTTC.